This TCR beta chain originates from a study of T cell repertoires in cytomegalovirus infection. Study background: A matching HLA type, together with CMV infection, was signaled by public TCR beta signatures. Broader study findings: Identification of carriers of CMV plus the relevant HLA was achieved through cumulative public TCR beta family frequency. The ex vivo response was dominated by HLA-C-restricted CMV-specific TCR beta clonotypes.

This clonotype was counted a few times. The target antigen is unknown. Each CDR3 protein is one row after TCRdb ran MiXCR on the reads. The table has some 220,000 distinct CDR3 sequences, roughly an eighth seen once. The specimen was PBMCs. The receptor was derived from a human donor in good health (CMV status not recorded). Some clones in this sample may be carry-over from other donors' samples.

CDR3 coding DNA: TGTGCCAGCAGACCAACAGGGACAGGGAGGACTGAAGCTTTCTTT. Encoded protein: CASRPTGTGRTEAFF. The rearrangement links TRBV28 to TRBJ1-1; 9 bases map to TRBD1. J gave up 5 bases and V 6 bases, and 10 bases lay outside the gene matches. The CDR3 runs to 15 residues. Germline V lookup: CDR1 MDHEN, CDR2 SYDVKM.